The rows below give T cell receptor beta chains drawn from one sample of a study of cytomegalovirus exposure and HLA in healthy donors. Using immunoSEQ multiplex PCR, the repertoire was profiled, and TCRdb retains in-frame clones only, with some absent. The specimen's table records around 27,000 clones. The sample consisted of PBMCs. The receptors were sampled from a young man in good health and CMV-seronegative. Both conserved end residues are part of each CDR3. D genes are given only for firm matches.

CDR3: CASTQGTYEQYF
DNA: TGTGCCAGCACCCAGGGTACCTACGAGCAGTACTTC
D: .
V: TRBV2
J: TRBJ2-7

CDR3: CASSLHATHQPQHF
DNA: TGTGCCAGCAGCTTACACGCTACCCATCAGCCCCAGCATTTT
D: .
V: TRBV27
J: TRBJ1-5

CDR3: CASSPGLLSYNEQFF
DNA: TGTGCCAGTAGTCCCGGACTCCTCTCCTACAATGAGCAGTTCTTC
D: .
V: TRBV19
J: TRBJ2-1

CDR3: CASSLSTGAYNEQFF
DNA: TGCGCCAGCAGCTTGTCTACGGGAGCGTACAATGAGCAGTTCTTC
D: .
V: TRBV5-1
J: TRBJ2-1

CDR3: CASSSSTLDPSTDTQYF
DNA: TGTGCCAGCAGCTCCTCGACACTAGATCCTAGCACAGATACGCAGTATTTT
D: .
V: TRBV7-9
J: TRBJ2-3

CDR3: CASRAGQGWGYEQYF
DNA: TGTGCCAGCAGGGCAGGACAGGGGTGGGGCTACGAGCAGTACTTC
D: TRBD1
V: TRBV6-6
J: TRBJ2-7

CDR3: CASSLGEGLNTEAFF
DNA: TGCGCCAGCAGCTTGGGTGAGGGACTAAACACTGAAGCTTTCTTT
D: .
V: TRBV5-1
J: TRBJ1-1

CDR3: CASSSGTRTETQYF
DNA: TGTGCCAGCAGTTCCGGGACTAGAACAGAGACCCAGTACTTC
D: TRBD2
V: TRBV28
J: TRBJ2-5

CDR3: CSVDPGTGEYAEAFF
DNA: TGCAGCGTCGACCCCGGGACAGGGGAGTACGCTGAAGCTTTCTTT
D: TRBD1
V: TRBV29-1
J: TRBJ1-1

CDR3: CASSLVTGGSYEQYF
DNA: TGTGCCAGCAGCTTAGTGACGGGGGGGAGCTACGAGCAGTACTTC
D: TRBD2
V: TRBV7-9
J: TRBJ2-7

CDR3: CASSGGFYNEQFF
DNA: TGTGCCAGTTCGGGGGGGTTTTACAATGAGCAGTTCTTC
D: TRBD2
V: TRBV6-5
J: TRBJ2-1

CDR3: CATSTARLGEQYF
DNA: TGTGCCACCAGCACCGCACGCCTAGGCGAGCAGTACTTC
D: .
V: TRBV15
J: TRBJ2-7